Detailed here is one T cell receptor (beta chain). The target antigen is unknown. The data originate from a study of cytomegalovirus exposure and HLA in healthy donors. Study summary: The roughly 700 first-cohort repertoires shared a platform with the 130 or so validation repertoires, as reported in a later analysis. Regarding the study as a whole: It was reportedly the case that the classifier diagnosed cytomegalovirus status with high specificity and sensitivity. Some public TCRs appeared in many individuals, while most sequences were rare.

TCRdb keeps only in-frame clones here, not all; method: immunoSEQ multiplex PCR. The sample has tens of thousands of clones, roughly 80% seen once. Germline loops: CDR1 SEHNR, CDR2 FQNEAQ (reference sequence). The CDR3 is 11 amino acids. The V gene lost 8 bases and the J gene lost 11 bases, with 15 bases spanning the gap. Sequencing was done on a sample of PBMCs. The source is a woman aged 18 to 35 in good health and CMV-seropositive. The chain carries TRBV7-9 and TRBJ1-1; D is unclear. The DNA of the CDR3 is TGTGCCAGCGCAGCGGGAGCTACGGCTTTCTTT. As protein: CASAAGATAFF.